This T cell receptor (beta chain) was sequenced in a study of T cells in Graves' hyperthyroidism and ophthalmopathy. This CDR3 spans 15 amino acids. Germline CDR1 is MNHEY and CDR2 is SMNVEV (reference sequence). J gave up 0 bases and V 7 bases, and 4 bases lay outside the gene matches. This clonotype has only a few counts. Researchers took RNA transcripts and amplified the TCR beta CDR3 regions from them. An initial round of RT-PCR targeting the TCR CDR3 relied on the HTBI primer set. From the multiplex PCR reads, TCRdb called clonotypes with MiXCR, one entry per CDR3 protein. This sample yields about 640,000 distinct CDR3 sequences, of which about a fifth are seen a single time; roughly 30% belongs to the top ten.

The chain carries TRBV27 and TRBJ2-7; 12 bases agree with TRBD2. The source is a man younger than 40 with Graves' ophthalmopathy. The sequencing sample was made of blood. The CDR3 protein is CASTQTSGSSYEQYF. Here the CDR3 DNA reads TGTGCCAGCACCCAGACTAGCGGGAGCTCCTACGAGCAGTACTTC.